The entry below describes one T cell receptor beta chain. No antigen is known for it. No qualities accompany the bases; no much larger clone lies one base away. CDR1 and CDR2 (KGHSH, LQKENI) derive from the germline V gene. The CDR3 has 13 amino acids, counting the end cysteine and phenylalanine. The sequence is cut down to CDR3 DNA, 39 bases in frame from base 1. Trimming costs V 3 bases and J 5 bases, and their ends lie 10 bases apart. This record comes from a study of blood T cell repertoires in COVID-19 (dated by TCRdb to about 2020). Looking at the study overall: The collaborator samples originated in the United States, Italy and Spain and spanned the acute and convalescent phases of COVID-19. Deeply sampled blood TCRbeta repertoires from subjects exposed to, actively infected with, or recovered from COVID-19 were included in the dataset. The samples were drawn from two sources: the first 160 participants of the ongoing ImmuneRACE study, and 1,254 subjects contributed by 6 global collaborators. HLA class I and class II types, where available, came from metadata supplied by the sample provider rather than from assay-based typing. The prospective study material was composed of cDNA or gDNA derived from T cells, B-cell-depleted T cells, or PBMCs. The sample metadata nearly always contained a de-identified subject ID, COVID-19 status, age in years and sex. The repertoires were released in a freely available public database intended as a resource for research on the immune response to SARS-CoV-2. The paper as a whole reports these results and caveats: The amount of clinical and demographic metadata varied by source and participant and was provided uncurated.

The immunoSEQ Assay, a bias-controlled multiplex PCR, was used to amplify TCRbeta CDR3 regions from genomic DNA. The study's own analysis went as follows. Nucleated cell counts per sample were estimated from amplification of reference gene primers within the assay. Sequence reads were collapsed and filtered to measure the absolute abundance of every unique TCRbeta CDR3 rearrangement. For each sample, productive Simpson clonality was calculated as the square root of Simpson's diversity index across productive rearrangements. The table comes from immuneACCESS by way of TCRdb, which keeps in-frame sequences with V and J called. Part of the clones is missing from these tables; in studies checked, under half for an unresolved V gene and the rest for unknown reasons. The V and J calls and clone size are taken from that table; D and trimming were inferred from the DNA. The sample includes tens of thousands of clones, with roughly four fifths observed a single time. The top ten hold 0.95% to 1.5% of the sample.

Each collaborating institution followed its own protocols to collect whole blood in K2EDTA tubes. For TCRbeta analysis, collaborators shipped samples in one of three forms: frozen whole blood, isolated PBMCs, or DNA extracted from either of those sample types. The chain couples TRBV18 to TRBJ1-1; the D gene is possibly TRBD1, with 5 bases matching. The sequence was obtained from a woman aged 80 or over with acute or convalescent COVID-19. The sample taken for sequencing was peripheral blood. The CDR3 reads CASSPLQATEAFF. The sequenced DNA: TGTGCCAGCTCACCTTTACAGGCGACTGAAGCTTTCTTT.